The sequence of this TCR beta chain was determined in a study of shared clonotypes between healthy human individuals. Study in general: The cohort had two women and a few men, ages 18 to 49. Overall study findings and caveats: Sequencing depth was expected to affect clonotype sharing among donors.

On this clone itself: Its antigen is unidentified.

Measured with immunoSEQ multiplex PCR; TCRdb has only the in-frame clones, and not every one. The sample consists of roughly 890,000 clones, more than 85% of them appearing once. V trimming: 4 bases; J trimming: 2 bases; junction bases outside the gene matches: 8. This CDR3 comprises 16 residues. Per the germline V gene, CDR1 is KGHSH and CDR2 is LQKENI. Terminally differentiated effector memory CD45RA+ cells were excluded from the naive CD8 cells, which were CD45RO-negative and positively selected for CCR7. This sequence originates from a man younger than 40 in good health. Sequenced material: naive CD8+ T cells sorted from blood. This chain connects TRBV18 to TRBJ2-7; TRBD1 aligns across 10 bases. The CDR3, as DNA: TGTGCCAGCTCACAAACTCCGGGACAGGGGCCCTACGAGCAGTACTTC. It codes for CASSQTPGQGPYEQYF.